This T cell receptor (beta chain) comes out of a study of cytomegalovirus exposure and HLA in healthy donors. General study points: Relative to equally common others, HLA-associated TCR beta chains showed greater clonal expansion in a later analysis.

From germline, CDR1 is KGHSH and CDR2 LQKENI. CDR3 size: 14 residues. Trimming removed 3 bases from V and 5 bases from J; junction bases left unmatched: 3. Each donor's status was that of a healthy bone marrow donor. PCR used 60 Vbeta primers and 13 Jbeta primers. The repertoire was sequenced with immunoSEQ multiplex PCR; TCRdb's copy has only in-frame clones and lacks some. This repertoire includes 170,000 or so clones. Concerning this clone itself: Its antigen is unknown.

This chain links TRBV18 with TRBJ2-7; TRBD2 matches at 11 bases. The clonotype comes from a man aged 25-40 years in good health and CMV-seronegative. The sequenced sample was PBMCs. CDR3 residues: CASSPTSGDNEQYF. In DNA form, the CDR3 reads TGTGCCAGCTCACCGACTAGCGGGGATAACGAGCAGTACTTC.